One T cell receptor beta chain is described in this entry. Assay: immunoSEQ multiplex PCR; the TCRdb copy retains only in-frame clones and omits some. Of 90,000 to 140,000 clones in the sample, 82% were seen once. This sample is part of a study of T cell responses to AZD1222 COVID-19 vaccine. The input for sequencing was peripheral blood, taken on day 0 of AZD1222 vaccination. The sequence was collected from an adult in good health.

CDR3 region: CASSLPPAGGYTF. The CDR3 coding sequence is TGCGCCAGCAGCTTGCCTCCCGCCGGGGGCTACACCTTC. V is TRBV5-1 and J is TRBJ1-2; D gene uncertain. Trimming shortened V by 1 base and J by 8 bases, and 12 bases separated the two germline ends. Germline CDR1 reads SGHRS; CDR2 reads YFSETQ. This CDR3 spans 13 amino acids.